This T cell receptor beta chain was identified during a study of identical twins. General study results and limits: Researchers caution that invariant MAIT and iNKT cells could partly confound zero-insertion analyses. With abundant cord blood beta clonotypes, insertions were fewer; memory repertoires showed no such pattern.

Germline CDR1 is SNHLY and CDR2 is FYNNEI. V lost 0 bases and J lost 4, with 9 bases in between. The CDR3 totals 14 residues. Comments on this clonotype: Its specificity is not known.

With template switching, a universal primer site was added, and the cDNA carried unique molecular identifiers. TCRdb called the 5' RACE reads again in MiXCR, with one record for every CDR3 protein. The sample yields about 720,000 distinct CDR3 sequences, 8.5% to 9.5% seen once. These sequences were also reported in another study, on yellow fever vaccine responses in identical twins.

The TCR comes from a woman aged 18-30 years in good health. The source material was PBMCs. The chain carries TRBV2 and TRBJ2-5, with D perhaps TRBD1 (6 bases). CDR3: CASSEARGSETQYF. In nucleotides, the CDR3 is TGTGCCAGCAGTGAAGCAAGGGGGTCAGAGACCCAGTACTTC.